This is a list of T cell receptor beta chains from one sample in a study of blood T cell repertoires in COVID-19. TCRdb's copy holds only in-frame clones and misses some; the assay was immunoSEQ multiplex PCR. The sample includes 250,000 or so clones, 92% of them seen just once. Specimen: peripheral blood. The receptors derive from a man aged 30 to 45 with COVID-19, enrolled during active disease. The CDR3 runs from the conserved cysteine through the conserved F or W. Each record gives: clone size, D gene, J gene, V gene, CDR3 DNA, CDR3 protein. The D gene is left open where the match is weak. Only part of the rows carry a size: once, few, many, or a class if the clone is expanded.

abundance: .
d_gene: TRBD1
j_gene: TRBJ2-1
v_gene: TRBV7-2
CDR3nt: TGTGCCAGCAGCCGGGACAGGGGTTCGGCCAATGAGCAGTTCTTC
CDR3aa: CASSRDRGSANEQFF

abundance: .
d_gene: .
j_gene: TRBJ1-3
v_gene: TRBV6-5
CDR3nt: TGTGCCACCCGAACTGGACACAGCTCTGGAAACACCATATATTTT
CDR3aa: CATRTGHSSGNTIYF

abundance: .
d_gene: .
j_gene: TRBJ2-3
v_gene: TRBV5-1
CDR3nt: TGCGCCAGCAGCTTAAGGGGGCGGGGAGGCACAGATACGCAGTATTTT
CDR3aa: CASSLRGRGGTDTQYF

abundance: .
d_gene: .
j_gene: TRBJ1-5
v_gene: TRBV18
CDR3nt: TGTGCCAGCTCAGCCGGACAACACAATCAGCCCCAGCATTTT
CDR3aa: CASSAGQHNQPQHF

abundance: .
d_gene: .
j_gene: TRBJ1-1
v_gene: TRBV6-2/TRBV6-3
CDR3nt: TGTGCCAGCAGTTCCCCCATACCGAGGGAAGCTTTCTTT
CDR3aa: CASSSPIPREAFF

abundance: .
d_gene: .
j_gene: TRBJ2-3
v_gene: TRBV6-5
CDR3nt: TGTGCCAGCAGTCGACACAGGGGCACAGATACGCAGTATTTT
CDR3aa: CASSRHRGTDTQYF

abundance: .
d_gene: .
j_gene: TRBJ1-2
v_gene: TRBV5-6
CDR3nt: TGTGCCAGCAGCTTGGTACAGTATGGCTACACCTTC
CDR3aa: CASSLVQYGYTF

abundance: .
d_gene: TRBD1
j_gene: TRBJ1-2
v_gene: TRBV6-1
CDR3nt: TGTGCCAGCAGTGACCTGGGCAGGGGGCTAGGTTACACCTTC
CDR3aa: CASSDLGRGLGYTF

abundance: .
d_gene: TRBD1
j_gene: TRBJ2-2
v_gene: TRBV19
CDR3nt: TGTGCCAGTCAGAGACAGGGGACCGGGGAGCTGTTTTTT
CDR3aa: CASQRQGTGELFF

abundance: .
d_gene: .
j_gene: TRBJ2-7
v_gene: TRBV30
CDR3nt: TGTGCCTGGGGCCTATCCTACGAGCAGTACTTC
CDR3aa: CAWGLSYEQYF

abundance: .
d_gene: .
j_gene: TRBJ1-2
v_gene: TRBV6-5
CDR3nt: TGTGCCAGCAGTCACGGGGCACAGGGTGTCTATGGCTACACCTTC
CDR3aa: CASSHGAQGVYGYTF

abundance: .
d_gene: .
j_gene: TRBJ2-3
v_gene: TRBV25-1
CDR3nt: TGTGCCAGCAGTGAACCCGGGTTGCCCCCCACAGATACGCAGTATTTT
CDR3aa: CASSEPGLPPTDTQYF

abundance: .
d_gene: TRBD2
j_gene: TRBJ2-5
v_gene: TRBV3-1/TRBV3-2
CDR3nt: TGTGCTAGCAGCCAAGTTCTCCTAGCGGTCTCTTCCCAGTACTTC
CDR3aa: CASSQVLLAVSSQYF

abundance: .
d_gene: .
j_gene: TRBJ1-3
v_gene: TRBV6-5
CDR3nt: TGTGCCAGCAGTTACGACAGACTCTCTGGAAACACCATATATTTT
CDR3aa: CASSYDRLSGNTIYF

abundance: once
d_gene: .
j_gene: TRBJ2-1
v_gene: TRBV24-1
CDR3nt: TGTGCCACCAGTGACCTAATTGAGGTCCACCGGTACAATGAGCAGTTCTTC
CDR3aa: CATSDLIEVHRYNEQFF

abundance: .
d_gene: .
j_gene: TRBJ2-3
v_gene: TRBV12-5
CDR3nt: TGTGCTAGTGGTTTGAATGTACAAGATACGCAGTATTTT
CDR3aa: CASGLNVQDTQYF

abundance: .
d_gene: TRBD1
j_gene: TRBJ1-6
v_gene: TRBV7-9
CDR3nt: TGTGCCAGCAGCTTTGGGACAGTGGATTCACCCCTCCACTTT
CDR3aa: CASSFGTVDSPLHF

abundance: .
d_gene: TRBD2
j_gene: TRBJ2-7
v_gene: TRBV5-1
CDR3nt: TGCGCCAGCAGAAAGCGGGGGGCCTACGAGCAGTACTTC
CDR3aa: CASRKRGAYEQYF

abundance: .
d_gene: .
j_gene: TRBJ2-5
v_gene: TRBV5-1
CDR3nt: TGCGCCAGCAGCTTGGGACAGTACCAAGAGACCCAGTACTTC
CDR3aa: CASSLGQYQETQYF

abundance: .
d_gene: .
j_gene: TRBJ2-1
v_gene: TRBV4-1
CDR3nt: TGCGCCAGCAGCCTTTCAGAGGGCCATGAGCAGTTCTTC
CDR3aa: CASSLSEGHEQFF

abundance: .
d_gene: .
j_gene: TRBJ2-5
v_gene: TRBV5-4
CDR3nt: TGTGCCAGCAGCGCAAGGACTAGGGGGGGGGAGACCCAGTACTTC
CDR3aa: CASSARTRGGETQYF

abundance: .
d_gene: TRBD1
j_gene: TRBJ1-2
v_gene: TRBV6-5
CDR3nt: TGTGCCAGCAGGCAGACAGGGGGCGTCGATGGCTACACCTTC
CDR3aa: CASRQTGGVDGYTF

abundance: .
d_gene: TRBD1
j_gene: TRBJ1-1
v_gene: TRBV19
CDR3nt: TGTGCCAGTAGTATGCGTTACGGGACAGGGCCGAAGAACACTGAAGCTTTCTTT
CDR3aa: CASSMRYGTGPKNTEAFF

abundance: few
d_gene: TRBD1
j_gene: TRBJ2-7
v_gene: TRBV4-2
CDR3nt: TGTGCCAGCAGCCAGACCGGGACAGGGGATAACGAGCAGTACTTC
CDR3aa: CASSQTGTGDNEQYF

abundance: .
d_gene: .
j_gene: TRBJ1-2
v_gene: TRBV19
CDR3nt: TGTGCCAGTTTTCTGTCGGGTCCTCGGAACTATGGCTACACCTTC
CDR3aa: CASFLSGPRNYGYTF

abundance: .
d_gene: .
j_gene: TRBJ2-1
v_gene: TRBV7-3
CDR3nt: TGTGCCAGCAGCTTATACGGTAACAATGAGCAGTTCTTC
CDR3aa: CASSLYGNNEQFF

abundance: .
d_gene: TRBD1
j_gene: TRBJ2-3
v_gene: TRBV5-5
CDR3nt: TGTGCCAGCAGCTTGGCGCCCAACAGGGGGCGGGTAGATACGCAGTATTTT
CDR3aa: CASSLAPNRGRVDTQYF

abundance: .
d_gene: .
j_gene: TRBJ1-6
v_gene: TRBV6-1
CDR3nt: TGTGCCAGCAGTGAGGAAGGGGCCTATAATTCACCCCTCCACTTT
CDR3aa: CASSEEGAYNSPLHF

abundance: few
d_gene: .
j_gene: TRBJ2-7
v_gene: TRBV5-1
CDR3nt: TGCGCCAGCAGCTCGCTAATCGGCCAGCGATCCTACGAGCAGTACTTC
CDR3aa: CASSSLIGQRSYEQYF

abundance: .
d_gene: .
j_gene: TRBJ1-6
v_gene: TRBV2
CDR3nt: TGTGCCAGCAGTGATTTACGGTTGGGGGAGGGAGGTTCACCCCTCCACTTT
CDR3aa: CASSDLRLGEGGSPLHF

abundance: .
d_gene: .
j_gene: TRBJ1-1
v_gene: TRBV7-6
CDR3nt: TGTGCCAGCAGGGGGGGGGTGAACACTGAAGCTTTCTTT
CDR3aa: CASRGGVNTEAFF

abundance: .
d_gene: .
j_gene: TRBJ2-5
v_gene: TRBV3-1/TRBV3-2
CDR3nt: TGTGCCAGCAGCCAAGCAGTTAGCCGCGAGACCCAGTACTTC
CDR3aa: CASSQAVSRETQYF

abundance: .
d_gene: TRBD1
j_gene: TRBJ1-4
v_gene: TRBV4-2
CDR3nt: TGTGCCAGCAGCCAAATGGACAGGGGAACTAATGAAAAACTGTTTTTT
CDR3aa: CASSQMDRGTNEKLFF

abundance: once
d_gene: .
j_gene: TRBJ2-5
v_gene: TRBV7-9
CDR3nt: TGTGCCAGCAGCTTAAGGGGTTCAGAGACCCAGTACTTC
CDR3aa: CASSLRGSETQYF

abundance: .
d_gene: .
j_gene: TRBJ1-1
v_gene: TRBV7-9
CDR3nt: TGTGCCAGCAGCCCCGCTGGGAGGGGGACTGAAGCTTTCTTT
CDR3aa: CASSPAGRGTEAFF

abundance: .
d_gene: TRBD1
j_gene: TRBJ1-6
v_gene: TRBV2
CDR3nt: TGTGCCAGCAGCCCACAGGGGACCCATAATTCACCCCTCCACTTT
CDR3aa: CASSPQGTHNSPLHF

abundance: .
d_gene: TRBD1
j_gene: TRBJ2-5
v_gene: TRBV25-1
CDR3nt: TGTGCCAGCAGTGAGACAGGGGATGTTGCGGAGACCCAGTACTTC
CDR3aa: CASSETGDVAETQYF

abundance: .
d_gene: .
j_gene: TRBJ2-3
v_gene: TRBV30
CDR3nt: TGTGCCTGGAGTGTAGCCAGGGGCACAGATACGCAGTATTTT
CDR3aa: CAWSVARGTDTQYF

abundance: .
d_gene: TRBD2
j_gene: TRBJ2-3
v_gene: TRBV6-5
CDR3nt: TGTGCCAGCAGTACAGCCGGGGGGGCCATAGATACGCAGTATTTT
CDR3aa: CASSTAGGAIDTQYF

abundance: once
d_gene: TRBD1
j_gene: TRBJ1-6
v_gene: TRBV12-3/TRBV12-4
CDR3nt: TGTGCCAGCAGTGAGGGACAGGGAAATCACTTT
CDR3aa: CASSEGQGNHF

abundance: .
d_gene: TRBD1
j_gene: TRBJ2-7
v_gene: TRBV7-9
CDR3nt: TGTGCCAGCGAGTCAGGGGGCTGGTACGAGCAGTACTTC
CDR3aa: CASESGGWYEQYF

abundance: .
d_gene: TRBD1
j_gene: TRBJ2-3
v_gene: TRBV5-1
CDR3nt: TGCGCCAGCAGCTTGCTCCGGGACAGGGAGTCAGATACGCAGTATTTT
CDR3aa: CASSLLRDRESDTQYF

abundance: once
d_gene: TRBD2
j_gene: TRBJ2-2
v_gene: TRBV10-2
CDR3nt: TGCGCCAGCAGCAAACTAGCGGGGATGACCGGGGAGCTGTTTTTT
CDR3aa: CASSKLAGMTGELFF

abundance: .
d_gene: .
j_gene: TRBJ1-1
v_gene: TRBV6-5
CDR3nt: TGTGCCAGCAGTTACTCAACCGCTCCAGAGGGTGAAGCTTTCTTT
CDR3aa: CASSYSTAPEGEAFF

abundance: .
d_gene: TRBD2
j_gene: TRBJ2-7
v_gene: TRBV12-3/TRBV12-4
CDR3nt: TGTGCCAGCAGTTTTAGCGGGGGGGACGAGCAGTACTTC
CDR3aa: CASSFSGGDEQYF

abundance: .
d_gene: TRBD1
j_gene: TRBJ2-3
v_gene: TRBV19
CDR3nt: TGTGCCAGTAGTATCGGACAGGGAGATACGCAGTATTTT
CDR3aa: CASSIGQGDTQYF

abundance: .
d_gene: TRBD1
j_gene: TRBJ2-2
v_gene: TRBV30
CDR3nt: TGTGCCTGGATGTCAGGGACAGGCGTAGCCGGGGAGCTGTTTTTT
CDR3aa: CAWMSGTGVAGELFF

abundance: .
d_gene: TRBD2
j_gene: TRBJ2-5
v_gene: TRBV5-1
CDR3nt: TGCGCCAGCAGCCCCGGGACTAGCGGGGGGGCCCGGGAGACCCAGTACTTC
CDR3aa: CASSPGTSGGARETQYF

abundance: .
d_gene: TRBD1
j_gene: TRBJ1-2
v_gene: TRBV9
CDR3nt: TGTGCCAGCAGCGTAGCTACAGGGGGTAGTGGCTACACCTTC
CDR3aa: CASSVATGGSGYTF

abundance: once
d_gene: .
j_gene: TRBJ1-1
v_gene: TRBV7-9
CDR3nt: TGTGCCAGCACCGTAACAGGGACGAACACTGAAGCTTTCTTT
CDR3aa: CASTVTGTNTEAFF

abundance: .
d_gene: .
j_gene: TRBJ1-1
v_gene: TRBV16
CDR3nt: TGTGCCAGCAGCCAAGGAGTGCGGGCTGAAGCTTTCTTT
CDR3aa: CASSQGVRAEAFF

abundance: once
d_gene: TRBD1
j_gene: TRBJ2-1
v_gene: TRBV7-3
CDR3nt: TGTGCCAGCAGCCCGGGACAGGGGGTCTACAATGAGCAGTTCTTC
CDR3aa: CASSPGQGVYNEQFF

abundance: .
d_gene: TRBD1
j_gene: TRBJ1-5
v_gene: TRBV7-9
CDR3nt: TGTGCCAGCAGCTCGGCCGACAGGGTCGCTCAGCCCCAGCATTTT
CDR3aa: CASSSADRVAQPQHF

abundance: .
d_gene: TRBD1
j_gene: TRBJ1-6
v_gene: TRBV30
CDR3nt: TGTGCCTGGAGTGTAAGGGGACAGGGGAATTCACCCCTCCACTTT
CDR3aa: CAWSVRGQGNSPLHF

abundance: .
d_gene: .
j_gene: TRBJ1-1
v_gene: TRBV19
CDR3nt: TGTGCCAGTAGTATCGGGAGGGGGGGGACTGAAGCTTTCTTT
CDR3aa: CASSIGRGGTEAFF